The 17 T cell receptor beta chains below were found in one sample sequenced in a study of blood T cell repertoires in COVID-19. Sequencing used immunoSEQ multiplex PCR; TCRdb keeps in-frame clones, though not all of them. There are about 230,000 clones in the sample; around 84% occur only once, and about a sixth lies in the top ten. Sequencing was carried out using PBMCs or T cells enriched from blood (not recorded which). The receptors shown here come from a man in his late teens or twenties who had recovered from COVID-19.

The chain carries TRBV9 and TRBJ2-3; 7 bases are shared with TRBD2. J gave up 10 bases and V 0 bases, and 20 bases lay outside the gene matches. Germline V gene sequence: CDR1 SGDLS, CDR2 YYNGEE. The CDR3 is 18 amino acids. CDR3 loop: CASSVAGLADLSQRAQYF. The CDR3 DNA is TGTGCCAGCAGCGTAGCAGGGCTAGCGGACCTTTCACAGAGGGCGCAGTATTTT.

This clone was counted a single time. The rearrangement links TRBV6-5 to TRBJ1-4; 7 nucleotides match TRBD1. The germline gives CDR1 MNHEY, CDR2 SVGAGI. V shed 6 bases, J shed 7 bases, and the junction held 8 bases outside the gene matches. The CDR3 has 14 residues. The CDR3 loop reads CASRGNRGGEKLFF. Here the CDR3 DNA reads TGTGCCAGCAGAGGTAACAGGGGCGGTGAAAAACTGTTTTTT.

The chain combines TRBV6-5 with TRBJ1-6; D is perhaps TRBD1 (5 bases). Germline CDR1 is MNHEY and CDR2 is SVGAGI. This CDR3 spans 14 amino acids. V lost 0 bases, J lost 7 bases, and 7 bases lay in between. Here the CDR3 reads CASSYSGPNSPLHF. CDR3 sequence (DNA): TGTGCCAGCAGTTACTCGGGGCCGAATTCACCCCTCCACTTT.

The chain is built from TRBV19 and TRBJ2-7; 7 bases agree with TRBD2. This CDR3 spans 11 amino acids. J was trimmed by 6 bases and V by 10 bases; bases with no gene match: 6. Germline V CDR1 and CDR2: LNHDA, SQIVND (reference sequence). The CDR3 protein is CATSRGVEQYF. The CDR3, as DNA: TGTGCCACCTCCCGGGGGGTCGAGCAGTACTTC.

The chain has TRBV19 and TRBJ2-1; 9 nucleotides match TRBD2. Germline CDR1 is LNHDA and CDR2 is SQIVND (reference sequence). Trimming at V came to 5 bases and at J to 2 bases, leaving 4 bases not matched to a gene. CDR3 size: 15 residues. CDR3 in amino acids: CASSRAGGPYNEQFF. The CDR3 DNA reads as TGTGCCAGTAGTCGGGCGGGAGGGCCCTACAATGAGCAGTTCTTC.

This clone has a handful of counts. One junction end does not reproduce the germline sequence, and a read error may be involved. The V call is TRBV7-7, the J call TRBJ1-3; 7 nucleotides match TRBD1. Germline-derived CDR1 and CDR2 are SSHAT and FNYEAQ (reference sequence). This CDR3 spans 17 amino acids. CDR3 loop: CASSPHDAGTEGNTIYF. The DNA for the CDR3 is TGTGCTAGCAGTCCGCACGACGCCGGGACAGAGGGAAACACCATATATTTT.

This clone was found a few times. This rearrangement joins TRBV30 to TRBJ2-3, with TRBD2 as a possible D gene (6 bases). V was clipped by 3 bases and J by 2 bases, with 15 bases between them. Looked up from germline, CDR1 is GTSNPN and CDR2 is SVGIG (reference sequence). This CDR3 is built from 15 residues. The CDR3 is CAWRFGTFHTDTQYF. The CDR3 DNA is TGTGCCTGGAGATTTGGGACTTTTCACACAGATACGCAGTATTTT.

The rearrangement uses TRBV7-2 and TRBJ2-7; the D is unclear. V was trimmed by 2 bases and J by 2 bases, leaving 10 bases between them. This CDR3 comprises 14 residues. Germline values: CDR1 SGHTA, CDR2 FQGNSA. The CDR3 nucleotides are TGTGCCAGCAGCTTAAACCCCCGGGCCTACGAGCAGTACTTC. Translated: CASSLNPRAYEQYF.

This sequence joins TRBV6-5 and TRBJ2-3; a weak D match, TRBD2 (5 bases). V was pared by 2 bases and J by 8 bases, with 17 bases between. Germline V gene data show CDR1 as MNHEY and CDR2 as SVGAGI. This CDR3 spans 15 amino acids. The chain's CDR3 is CASSYREDTAGTQYF. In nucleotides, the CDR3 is TGTGCCAGCAGTTACCGGGAAGATACAGCAGGTACGCAGTATTTT.

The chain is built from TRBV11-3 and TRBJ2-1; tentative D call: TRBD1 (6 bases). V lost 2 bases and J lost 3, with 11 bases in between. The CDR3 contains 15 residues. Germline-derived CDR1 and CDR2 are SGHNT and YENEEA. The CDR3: CASSLRPTGYNEQFF. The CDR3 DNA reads TGTGCCAGCAGCTTAAGGCCGACAGGCTACAATGAGCAGTTCTTC.

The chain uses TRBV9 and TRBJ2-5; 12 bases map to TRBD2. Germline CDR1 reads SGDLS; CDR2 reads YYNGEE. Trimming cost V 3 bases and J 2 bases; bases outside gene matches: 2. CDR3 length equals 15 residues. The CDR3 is CASSGTSGVQETQYF. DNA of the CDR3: TGTGCCAGCAGCGGGACTAGCGGGGTACAAGAGACCCAGTACTTC.

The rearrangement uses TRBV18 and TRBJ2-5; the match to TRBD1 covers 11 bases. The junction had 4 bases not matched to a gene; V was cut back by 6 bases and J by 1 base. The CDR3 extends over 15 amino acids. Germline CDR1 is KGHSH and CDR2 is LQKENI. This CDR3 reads CASSRGTGGQETQYF. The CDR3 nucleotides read TGTGCCAGCTCCCGAGGGACAGGGGGCCAAGAGACCCAGTACTTC.

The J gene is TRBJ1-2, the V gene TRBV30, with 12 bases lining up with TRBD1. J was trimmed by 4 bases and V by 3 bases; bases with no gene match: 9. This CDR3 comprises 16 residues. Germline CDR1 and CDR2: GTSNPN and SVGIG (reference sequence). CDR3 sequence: CAWRGTGGIHLYGYTF. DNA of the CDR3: TGTGCCTGGAGGGGGACAGGGGGCATTCACCTCTATGGCTACACCTTC.

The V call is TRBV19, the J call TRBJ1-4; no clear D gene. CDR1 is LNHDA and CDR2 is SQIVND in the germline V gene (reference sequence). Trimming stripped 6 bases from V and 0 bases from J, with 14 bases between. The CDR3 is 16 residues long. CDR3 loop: CASSPTGVATNEKLFF. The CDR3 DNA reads TGTGCCAGTAGCCCGACTGGAGTTGCAACTAATGAAAAACTGTTTTTT.

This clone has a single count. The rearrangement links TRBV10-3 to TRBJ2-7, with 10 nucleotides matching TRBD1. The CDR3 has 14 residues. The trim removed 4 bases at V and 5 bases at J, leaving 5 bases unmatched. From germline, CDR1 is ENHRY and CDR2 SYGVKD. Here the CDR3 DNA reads TGTGCCATCAGTGTTGGACAGGGGGACCACGAGCAGTACTTC. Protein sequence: CAISVGQGDHEQYF.

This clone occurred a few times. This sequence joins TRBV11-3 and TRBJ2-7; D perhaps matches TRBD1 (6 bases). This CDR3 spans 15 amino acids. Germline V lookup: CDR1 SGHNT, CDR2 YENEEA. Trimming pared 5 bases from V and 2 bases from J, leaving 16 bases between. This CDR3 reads CASSPPGDIAYEQYF. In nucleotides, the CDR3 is TGTGCCAGCAGCCCACCTGGGGACATAGCCTACGAGCAGTACTTC.

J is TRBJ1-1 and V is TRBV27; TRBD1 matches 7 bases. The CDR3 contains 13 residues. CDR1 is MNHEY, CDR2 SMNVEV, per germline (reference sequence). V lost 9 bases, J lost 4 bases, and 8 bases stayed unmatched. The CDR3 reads CASYRGVGTEAFF. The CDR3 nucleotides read TGTGCCAGTTACAGGGGTGTGGGCACTGAAGCTTTCTTT.